This section outlines one T cell receptor (beta chain) sequence together with its context. This specimen belongs to a study of T cell responses to AZD1222 COVID-19 vaccine. Only in-frame clones appear in the TCRdb table, and some are missing; sequencing was by immunoSEQ multiplex PCR. The sample carries approximately 100,000 clones, 90% to 95% recorded once. Germline-derived CDR1 and CDR2 are MNHEY and SVGEGT. The CDR3 covers 19 residues. The V and J ends lost 4 bases and 2 bases, in that order; junction bases with no gene match: 12. The gene calls are TRBV6-2 or TRBV6-3 and TRBJ2-5; 14 bases align to TRBD2. The clonotype was recovered from an adult in good health. The sample in question was peripheral blood, obtained on day 0 of AZD1222 vaccination. The CDR3 DNA follows: TGTGCCAGCAGTTTTTCCGGGACTAGCGGGGGCCTCCCGCAAGAGACCCAGTACTTC. This codes for CASSFSGTSGGLPQETQYF.